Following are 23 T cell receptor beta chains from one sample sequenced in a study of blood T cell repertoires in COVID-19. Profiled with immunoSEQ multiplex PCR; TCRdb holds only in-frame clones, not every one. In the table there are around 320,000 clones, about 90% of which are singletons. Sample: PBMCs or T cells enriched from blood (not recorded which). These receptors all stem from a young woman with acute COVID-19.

The CDR3 nucleotides are TGTGCCATCAGGCCCGGAGTTCTGCACACTGAAGCTTTCTTT. Protein sequence: CAIRPGVLHTEAFF. The V gene is TRBV10-3, the J gene TRBJ1-1, with no clear D. Per the germline V gene, CDR1 is ENHRY and CDR2 is SYGVKD. CDR3 length: 14 residues. Trimming cost V 6 bases and J 3 bases, with 14 bases left between them.

The CDR3 sequence: CASRRTGSTDTQYF. CDR3 coding DNA: TGTGCCAGCAGACGGACAGGGAGCACAGATACGCAGTATTTT. The rearrangement links TRBV27 to TRBJ2-3; 8 bases agree with TRBD1. This CDR3 comprises 14 residues. CDR1 MNHEY and CDR2 SMNVEV come from the germline V gene (reference sequence). V trimming: 6 bases; J trimming: 0 bases; junction bases outside the gene matches: 2.

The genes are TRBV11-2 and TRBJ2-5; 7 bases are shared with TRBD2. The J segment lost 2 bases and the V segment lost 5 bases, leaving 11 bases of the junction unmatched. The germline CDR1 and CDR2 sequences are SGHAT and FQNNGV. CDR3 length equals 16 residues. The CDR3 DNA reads TGTGCCAGCAGCCCCCTGGGGAGCGGGGCGCAAGAGACCCAGTACTTC. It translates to CASSPLGSGAQETQYF.

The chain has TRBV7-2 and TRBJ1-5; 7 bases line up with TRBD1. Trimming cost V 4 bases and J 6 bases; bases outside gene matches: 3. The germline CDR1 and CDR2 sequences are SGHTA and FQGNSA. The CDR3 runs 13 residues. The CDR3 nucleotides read TGTGCCAGCAGCTACGACAGGGCTCAGCCCCAGCATTTT. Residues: CASSYDRAQPQHF. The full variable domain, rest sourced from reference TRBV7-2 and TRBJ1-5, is GAGVSQSPSNKVTEKGKDVELRCDPISGHTALYWYRQSLGQGLEFLIYFQGNSAPDKSGLPSDRFSAERTGGSVSTLTIQRTQQEDSAVYLCASSYDRAQPQHFGDGTRLSIL.

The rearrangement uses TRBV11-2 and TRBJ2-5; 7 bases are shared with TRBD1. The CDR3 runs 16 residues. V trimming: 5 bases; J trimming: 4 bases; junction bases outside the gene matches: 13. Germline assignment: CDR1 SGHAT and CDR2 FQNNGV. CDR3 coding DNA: TGTGCCAGCAGCCATGGCCGGGACAGCCTAGGAGAGACCCAGTACTTC. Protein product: CASSHGRDSLGETQYF.

The CDR3 DNA reads as TGTGCCAGCAGTTTTTGGCGGCAGAAGAATCAGCCCCAGCATTTT. It specifies CASSFWRQKNQPQHF. The chain joins TRBV28 to TRBJ1-5; D is undetermined. This CDR3 has 15 amino acids. The germline V gene has CDR1 MDHEN and CDR2 SYDVKM. Trimming shortened V by 3 bases and J by 4 bases, and 13 bases separated the two germline ends.

The CDR3 DNA follows: TGTGCCAGCAGTCCACGCCGGACCGACTACTACGAGCAGTACTTC. Translated, it gives CASSPRRTDYYEQYF. The genes are TRBV28 and TRBJ2-7; a weak D match, TRBD2 (5 bases). Germline V CDR1 and CDR2: MDHEN, SYDVKM. The germline V and J ends were trimmed by 5 bases and 3 bases, with 17 bases remaining between them. The CDR3 contains 15 residues.

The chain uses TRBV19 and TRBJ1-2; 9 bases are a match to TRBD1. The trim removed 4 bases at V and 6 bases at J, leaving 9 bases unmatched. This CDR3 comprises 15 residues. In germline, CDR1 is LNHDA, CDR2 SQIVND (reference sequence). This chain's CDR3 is CASSSPGQGLDGYTF. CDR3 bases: TGTGCCAGTAGTAGTCCGGGACAGGGCTTGGATGGCTACACCTTC.

Written as DNA, the CDR3 is TGTGCCAGCAGCCCATCAGATACGCAGTATTTT. It codes for CASSPSDTQYF. The chain joins TRBV28 to TRBJ2-3; D not certain. V lost 6 bases and J lost 4, with 5 bases in between. Germline values: CDR1 MDHEN, CDR2 SYDVKM. CDR3 length equals 11 residues. Using reference TRBV28 and TRBJ2-3 for the parts outside the CDR3, the full variable domain is DVKVTQSSRYLVKRTGEKVFLECVQDMDHENMFWYRQDPGLGLRLIYFSYDVKMKEKGDIPEGYSVSREKKERFSLILESASTNQTSMYLCASSPSDTQYFGPGTRLTVL.

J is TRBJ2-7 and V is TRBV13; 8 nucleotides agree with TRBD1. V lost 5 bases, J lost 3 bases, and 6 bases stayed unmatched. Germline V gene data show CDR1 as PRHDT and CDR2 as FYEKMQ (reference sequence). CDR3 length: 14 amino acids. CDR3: CASSERTGLYEQYF. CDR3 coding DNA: TGTGCCAGCAGCGAACGGACAGGGCTCTACGAGCAGTACTTC.

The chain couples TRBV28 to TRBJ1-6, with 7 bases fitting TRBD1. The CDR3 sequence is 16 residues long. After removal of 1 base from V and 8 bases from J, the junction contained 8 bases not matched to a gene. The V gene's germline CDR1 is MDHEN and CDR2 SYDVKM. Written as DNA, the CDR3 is TGTGCCAGCAGTTTATCGGGACAGACCCTTGATTCACCCCTCCACTTT. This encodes CASSLSGQTLDSPLHF.

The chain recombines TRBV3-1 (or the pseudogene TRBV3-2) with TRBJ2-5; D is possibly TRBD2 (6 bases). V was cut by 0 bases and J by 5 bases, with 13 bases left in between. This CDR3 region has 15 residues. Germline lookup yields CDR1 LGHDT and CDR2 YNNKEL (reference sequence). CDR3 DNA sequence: TGTGCCAGCAGCCAAGATGTCGGAGGGACCGAGACCCAGTACTTC. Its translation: CASSQDVGGTETQYF.

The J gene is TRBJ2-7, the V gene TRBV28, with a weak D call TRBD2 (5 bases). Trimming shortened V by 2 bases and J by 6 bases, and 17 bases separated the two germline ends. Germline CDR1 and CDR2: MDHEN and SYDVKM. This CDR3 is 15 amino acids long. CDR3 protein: CASSLIRRVGSEQYF. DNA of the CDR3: TGTGCCAGCAGTTTAATAAGAAGGGTAGGGAGCGAGCAGTACTTC.

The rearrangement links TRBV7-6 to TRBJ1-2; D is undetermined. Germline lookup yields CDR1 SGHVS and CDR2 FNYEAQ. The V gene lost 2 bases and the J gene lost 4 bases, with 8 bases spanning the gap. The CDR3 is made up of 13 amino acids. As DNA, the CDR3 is TGTGCCAGCAGCTTATACAGCTTCTATGGCTACACCTTC. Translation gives CASSLYSFYGYTF.

The CDR3 DNA reads TGTGCCAGCAGCTCGGGCGGGGCGGGGGAGACCCAGTACTTC. Encoded protein: CASSSGGAGETQYF. The chain has TRBV28 and TRBJ2-5; maybe TRBD2 (6 bases). The CDR3 runs 14 residues. The germline gives CDR1 MDHEN, CDR2 SYDVKM. V was shortened by 6 bases and J by 5 bases, with 16 bases between the two germline ends.

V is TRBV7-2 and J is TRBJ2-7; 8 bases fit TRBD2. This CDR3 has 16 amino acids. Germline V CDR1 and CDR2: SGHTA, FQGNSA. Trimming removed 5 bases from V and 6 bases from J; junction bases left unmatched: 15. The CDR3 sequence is CASSTTRGLVASEQYF. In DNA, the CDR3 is TGTGCCAGCAGCACAACTCGGGGACTAGTCGCCTCCGAGCAGTACTTC.

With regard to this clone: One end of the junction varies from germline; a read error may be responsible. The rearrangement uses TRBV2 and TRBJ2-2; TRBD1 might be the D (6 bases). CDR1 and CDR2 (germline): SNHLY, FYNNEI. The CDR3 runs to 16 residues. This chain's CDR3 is CASTETGTINTGELFF. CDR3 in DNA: TGTGCCAGCACTGAAACCGGGACAATAAACACCGGGGAGCTGTTTTTT.

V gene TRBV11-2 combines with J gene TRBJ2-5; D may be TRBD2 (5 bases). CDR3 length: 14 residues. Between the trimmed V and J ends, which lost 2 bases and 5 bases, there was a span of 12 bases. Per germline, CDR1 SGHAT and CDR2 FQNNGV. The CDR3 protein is CASSLIRGQETQYF. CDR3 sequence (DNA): TGTGCCAGCAGCTTAATCCGGGGTCAGGAGACCCAGTACTTC.

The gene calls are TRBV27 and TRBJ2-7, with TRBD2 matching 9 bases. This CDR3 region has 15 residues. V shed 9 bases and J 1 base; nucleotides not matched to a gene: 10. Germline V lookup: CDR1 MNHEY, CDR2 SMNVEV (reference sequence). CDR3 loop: CASRSGTSSSYEQYF. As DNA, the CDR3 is TGTGCCAGTCGTTCCGGGACTAGCAGTTCCTACGAGCAGTACTTC.

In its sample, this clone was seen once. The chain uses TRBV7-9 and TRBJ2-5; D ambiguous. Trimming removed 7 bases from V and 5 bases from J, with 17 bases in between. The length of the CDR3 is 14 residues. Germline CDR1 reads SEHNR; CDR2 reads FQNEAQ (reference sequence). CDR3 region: CASTPPRSRETQYF. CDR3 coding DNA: TGTGCCAGCACCCCACCCCGGTCTCGGGAGACCCAGTACTTC.

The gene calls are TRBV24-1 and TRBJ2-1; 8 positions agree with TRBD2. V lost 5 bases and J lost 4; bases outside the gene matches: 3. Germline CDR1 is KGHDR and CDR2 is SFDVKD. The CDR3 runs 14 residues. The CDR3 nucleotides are TGTGCCACCAGTGCGACTAGCGTTTACAATGAGCAGTTCTTC. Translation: CATSATSVYNEQFF.

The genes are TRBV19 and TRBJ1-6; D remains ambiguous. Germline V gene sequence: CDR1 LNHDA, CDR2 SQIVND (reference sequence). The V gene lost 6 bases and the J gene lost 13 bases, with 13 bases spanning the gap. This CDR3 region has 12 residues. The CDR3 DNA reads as TGTGCCAGTAGCCCCGGCCGCGGGCCCCTCCACTTT. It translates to CASSPGRGPLHF.

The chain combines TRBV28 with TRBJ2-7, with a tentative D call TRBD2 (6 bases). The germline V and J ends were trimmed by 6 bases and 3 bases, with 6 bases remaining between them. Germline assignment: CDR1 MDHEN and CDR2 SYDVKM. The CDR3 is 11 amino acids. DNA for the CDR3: TGTGCCAGCAGCGGGAGCTACGAGCAGTACTTC. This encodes CASSGSYEQYF.